The T cell receptor (beta chain) under discussion was sequenced for a study of T cells in Graves' hyperthyroidism and ophthalmopathy. To note about this clonotype: Its antigen remains unknown.

Graves' hyperthyroidism showing no ophthalmopathy progression within 18 months was considered stable. V was clipped by 4 bases and J by 4 bases; unmatched bases: 8. The CDR3 has 15 residues. In germline, CDR1 is LGHNA, CDR2 YSLEER. TCR beta CDR3 regions were amplified from RNA transcripts. Researchers ran a first-round RT-PCR on the TCR CDR3 using the HTBI primer set. Via MiXCR, TCRdb re-called the multiplex PCR reads, giving one row per CDR3 protein. The table lists about 740,000 distinct CDR3 sequences, around 13% of them singletons. Study observations and caveats: The model foresaw ophthalmopathy a median around 6 months prior to onset.

The source material was blood. The rearrangement uses TRBV4-3 and TRBJ2-7; 9 bases align to TRBD1. This TCR was sampled from a woman aged 18-35 years with Graves' hyperthyroidism. CDR3 DNA sequence: TGCGCCAGCAGCCCAGCGCACGGGACAGGGTACGAGCAGTACTTC. Amino acid sequence: CASSPAHGTGYEQYF.